Listed below are T cell receptor beta chains from one sample, sequenced in a study of technical replicates of blood from a few donors. Only in-frame clones appear in the TCRdb table, and some are missing; sequencing was by immunoSEQ multiplex PCR. The data contain 50,000 to 60,000 clones, around 91% of them singletons. Sequenced material: PBMCs. The receptor set was obtained from a human donor in good health. Some clones in this sample may be carry-over from other donors' samples. CDR3s include the opening cysteine and the closing phenylalanine or tryptophan. The order of the fields is clone size, V gene, J gene, D gene, CDR3 DNA, CDR3 protein. The D gene is left open where the match is weak. Only some rows state a clone size, as once, few, many or a class for expanded clones.

-	TRBV5-1	TRBJ2-7	TRBD1	TGCGCCAGCAGCTTGGTTGGCGGGACAGGGCTGGTGAGGGAGCAGTACTTC	CASSLVGGTGLVREQYF
-	TRBV2	TRBJ1-1	-	TGTGCCAGCAGAGTAGGACAAGCCGGGGCTTTCTTT	CASRVGQAGAFF
-	TRBV27	TRBJ2-7	-	TGTGCCAGCAGTTCCTTTCCTAGGGAGCAGTACTTC	CASSSFPREQYF
-	TRBV30	TRBJ1-5	TRBD1	TGTGCCTGCGACAGGGGGATGGGACAGCCCCAGCATTTT	CACDRGMGQPQHF
-	TRBV2	TRBJ2-2	TRBD1	TGTGCCAGCGCCTACAGGGGGAGCACCGGGGAGCTGTTTTTT	CASAYRGSTGELFF
-	TRBV18	TRBJ2-7	-	TGTGCCAGCTCACAAGGAGGATACGAGCAGTACTTC	CASSQGGYEQYF
once	TRBV18	TRBJ1-1	TRBD1	TGTGCCAGCTCACCAAACAGGGGCTCCTATGAAGCTTTCTTT	CASSPNRGSYEAFF
once	TRBV4-2	TRBJ2-3	-	TGTGCCAGCAGCCAAGCGGGGCCACAGGGAGATACGCAGTATTTT	CASSQAGPQGDTQYF
-	TRBV18	TRBJ1-1	-	TGTGCCAGCTCACCACCCTCTCGGAGCGTCGGCACTGAAGCTTTCTTT	CASSPPSRSVGTEAFF
-	TRBV11-3	TRBJ2-5	TRBD2	TGTGCCAGCAGCTCAGGGACTAGCGGGTCGCTGAGGGAGACCCAGTACTTC	CASSSGTSGSLRETQYF
-	TRBV5-5	TRBJ1-1	-	TGTGCCAGCAGCTTGATTGGACAGATGAGGTCCAGGATACGGTCTCAAGCTTTCTTT	CASSLIGQMRSRIRSQAFF
-	TRBV4-2	TRBJ2-1	TRBD1	TGTGCCAGCAGCCAAACAGGGGTTCAGTTCTTC	CASSQTGVQFF
once	TRBV7-2	TRBJ1-3	-	TGTGCCAGCAGCTTGTATGACCCATGGCAGGGGGGAAACACCATATATTTT	CASSLYDPWQGGNTIYF
-	TRBV6-5	TRBJ2-7	TRBD2	TGTGCCAGCAGTTACGCTCGGACTAGTTTCTACGAGCAGTACTTC	CASSYARTSFYEQYF
-	TRBV4-1	TRBJ2-7	-	TGCGCCAGCAGCCAAGTAGGAGGAAGAAGCTCCTACGAGCAGTACTTC	CASSQVGGRSSYEQYF
-	TRBV30	TRBJ1-2	TRBD1	TGTGCCTGGAGGAATGGGGACAGACGGCAGGATGGCTACACCTTC	CAWRNGDRRQDGYTF
few	TRBV10-3	TRBJ2-5	-	TGTGCCATCAGTGCCGGGGAGACCCAGTACTTC	CAISAGETQYF
-	TRBV11-3	TRBJ2-2	-	TGTGCCAGCAGCCCCAGCGGCAGGGAGGAGACCGGGGAGCTGTTTTTT	CASSPSGREETGELFF
few	TRBV30	TRBJ2-3	-	TGTGCCTGGAGTGTAGAGGCCTTAAAAGATACGCAGTATTTT	CAWSVEALKDTQYF
-	TRBV19	TRBJ1-5	-	TGTGCCAGTAGTATGGGTGGGGGAGGTCAGCCCCAGCATTTT	CASSMGGGGQPQHF
once	TRBV7-2	TRBJ1-2	-	TGTGCCAGCAGCTTAGAGGCGGGGGTAGGAGGCTACACCTTC	CASSLEAGVGGYTF
-	TRBV5-1	TRBJ2-7	TRBD1	TGCGCCAGCAGCTTAGCCAGGGGGTACGAGCAGTACTTC	CASSLARGYEQYF
-	TRBV6-1	TRBJ1-5	-	TGTGCCAGCAGTGAAGCCAGTGTCCGCTCTCATTTT	CASSEASVRSHF
few	TRBV5-1	TRBJ2-5	-	TGCGCCAGCAGCTACGAGCAAGAGACCCAGTACTTC	CASSYEQETQYF
-	TRBV6-6	TRBJ2-2	-	TGTGCCAGCAGTTACATCCAGGTGAACACCGGGGAGCTGTTTTTT	CASSYIQVNTGELFF
-	TRBV30	TRBJ2-7	TRBD2	TGTGCCTGGAGCCGTCCCCTAGCGGGAATAGACAACTACGAGCAGTACTTC	CAWSRPLAGIDNYEQYF
-	TRBV6-1	TRBJ1-2	TRBD1	TGTGCCAGCAGAAGCGGGACAGGGGACTATGGCTACACCTTC	CASRSGTGDYGYTF
-	TRBV7-3	TRBJ2-3	TRBD2	TGTGCCAGCAGCCTAAGCCCCTTCCTAGCGGGGGGCGCAGATACGCAGTATTTT	CASSLSPFLAGGADTQYF
-	TRBV9	TRBJ2-1	TRBD2	TGTGCCAGCAGCGTAGCTCTTGGGGCAGCTAGCGGGACGGATGAGCAGTTCTTC	CASSVALGAASGTDEQFF
-	TRBV27	TRBJ2-7	-	TGTGCCAGCAGTTTAAGGGACTCCGGATCCTACGAGCAGTACTTC	CASSLRDSGSYEQYF
-	TRBV5-5	TRBJ1-1	TRBD1	TGTGCCAGCAGCACCCCAGGGGGAGGTGAAGCTTTCTTT	CASSTPGGGEAFF
-	TRBV7-9	TRBJ2-3	TRBD2	TGTGCCAGCAGCGCCTCAACTAGCGGGTACAGCACAGATACGCAGTATTTT	CASSASTSGYSTDTQYF
-	TRBV2	TRBJ1-2	-	TGTGCCAGCAAATTTACGGGGAACTATGGCTACACCTTC	CASKFTGNYGYTF
-	TRBV4-1	TRBJ2-1	TRBD1	TGCGCCAGCAAGCCGGGACAGAATAATGAGCAGTTCTTC	CASKPGQNNEQFF
-	TRBV9	TRBJ2-1	TRBD2	TGTGCCAGCAGCTCAACTAGCGGGGCGGGAGAGCAGTTCTTC	CASSSTSGAGEQFF
-	TRBV27	TRBJ1-1	-	TGTGCCAGCAGTCCGACAGAATTAAACACTGAAGCTTTCTTT	CASSPTELNTEAFF
-	TRBV15	TRBJ2-7	-	TGTGCCACCGGGAGGGGGGGCCGCTACGAGCAGTACTTC	CATGRGGRYEQYF
-	TRBV7-3	TRBJ2-1	-	TGTGCCAGCAGCTTATCCCCCCACTACAATGAGCAGTTCTTC	CASSLSPHYNEQFF
-	TRBV5-6	TRBJ2-1	-	TGTGCCAGCAGCTTGTATAACTCTCTAGAGCAGTTCTTC	CASSLYNSLEQFF
-	TRBV7-9	TRBJ1-1	TRBD1	TGTGCCAGCAGCAAACAGGGGAATATGAACACTGAAGCTTTCTTT	CASSKQGNMNTEAFF
-	TRBV7-3	TRBJ2-3	-	TGTGCCAGCAGCCCCCCAGGGACAGATACGCAGTATTTT	CASSPPGTDTQYF
once	TRBV23-1	TRBJ2-1	TRBD2	TGCGCCAGCAGTCAATCTTCGGCTAGCGGGAGGGACGGACAGTTCTTC	CASSQSSASGRDGQFF
-	TRBV4-1	TRBJ2-5	TRBD2	TGCGCCAGCAGCCAAGAGGGAGGGTCGGAGACCCAGTACTTC	CASSQEGGSETQYF
-	TRBV9	TRBJ1-2	TRBD1	TGTGCCAGCAACAGAGAGGGGGCCTATGGCTACACCTTC	CASNREGAYGYTF
-	TRBV7-2	TRBJ2-5	TRBD2	TGTGCCAGCAGCCCAGGACTAGCGGGGGGCCTCCAAGAGACCCAGTACTTC	CASSPGLAGGLQETQYF
-	TRBV7-9	TRBJ1-2	TRBD1	TGTGCCAGCAGCTTAGACGGGACAGGGGGCTGGTATGGCTACACCTTC	CASSLDGTGGWYGYTF
-	TRBV4-1	TRBJ2-5	-	TGCGCCAGCAGCCGCGGGTCGCGGGAGACCCAGTACTTC	CASSRGSRETQYF
-	TRBV9	TRBJ2-2	TRBD2	TGTGCCAGCAGCGTAGAGGGCCAAGCGGGAGTCGGGGAGCTGTTTTTT	CASSVEGQAGVGELFF
once	TRBV4-3	TRBJ2-1	-	TGCGCCAGCAGCCAAGACAGGGGGGTAACGGTTGAGCAGTTCTTC	CASSQDRGVTVEQFF
-	TRBV30	TRBJ1-2	TRBD1	TGTGCCTCTCAACCGACAGGGGACTATGGCTACACCTTC	CASQPTGDYGYTF
-	TRBV19	TRBJ2-7	-	TGTGCCAGTAGTATTAGTGACTACACCAGAGAGGAGCAGTACTTC	CASSISDYTREEQYF
-	TRBV4-1	TRBJ1-2	TRBD1	TGCGCCAGCAGCCAAGATCTTTCAGGGGGGCTCTATGGCTACACCTTC	CASSQDLSGGLYGYTF
-	TRBV10-3	TRBJ2-1	TRBD2	TGTGCCATCCGAGGGGCGGCGGGGGACCGGTCGAATGAGCAGTTCTTC	CAIRGAAGDRSNEQFF
-	TRBV7-2	TRBJ2-7	TRBD2	TGTGCCAGCAGCTTATCGGCTAGCGGTTACGAGCAGTACTTC	CASSLSASGYEQYF
once	TRBV5-1	TRBJ2-7	TRBD1	TGCGCCAGCAGCTCCTCCACAGGGGGCGGCGAGCAGTACTTC	CASSSSTGGGEQYF
-	TRBV4-2	TRBJ2-7	-	TGTGCCAGCAGCCAAGGTGGGAGGTTACTCTACGAGCAGTACTTC	CASSQGGRLLYEQYF
-	TRBV2	TRBJ1-1	TRBD1	TGTGCCAGCAGTAGACAGGGGACTACTGAAGCTTTCTTT	CASSRQGTTEAFF
-	TRBV9	TRBJ1-4	-	TGTGCCAGCAGCGTAGCGGGGAGGATAGGTGAAAAACTGTTTTTT	CASSVAGRIGEKLFF
few	TRBV29-1	TRBJ2-3	-	TGCAGCGTTTGGGACTTCTACACAGATACGCAGTATTTT	CSVWDFYTDTQYF
-	TRBV6-5	TRBJ2-7	-	TGTGCCAGCAGTTACGCCGGAGGGGTTGGATACGAGCAGTACTTC	CASSYAGGVGYEQYF